This T cell receptor beta chain was documented in a study of cytomegalovirus exposure and HLA in healthy donors. Germline trimming cut 5 bases from V and 5 bases from J; bases unmatched to any gene: 9. The germline V gene has CDR1 SGHTA and CDR2 FQGNSA. This CDR3 spans 15 amino acids. 60 Vbeta and 13 Jbeta primers were used in PCR. Some clones are missing from TCRdb's copy, which holds only in-frame ones; the method was immunoSEQ multiplex PCR. The table has about 120,000 clones, around 81% seen once. What was sequenced was PBMCs. The J gene is TRBJ2-5, the V gene TRBV7-2; 9 positions agree with TRBD2. This TCR was sampled from a middle-aged woman in good health and CMV-seronegative. CDR3 coding DNA: TGTGCCAGCAGCCCACGGCGGGGGGGAGGGGAGACCCAGTACTTC. Translation gives CASSPRRGGGETQYF.